The rows below give T cell receptor beta chains drawn from one sample of a study of blood T cells in healthy people across ages. TCRdb re-derived calls from the 5' RACE reads in MiXCR, one entry per CDR3 protein. The top ten hold approximately 24% of the sample, which has 780,000 or so distinct CDR3 sequences, about 56% seen once. Input material: blood. These TCRs come from a man aged 35 to 55 in good health. The CDR3 runs from the conserved cysteine through the conserved F or W. The order of the fields is J gene, D gene, clone size, V gene, CDR3 DNA, CDR3 protein. A D gene is named only where the DNA matches it firmly. Some rows mark clone size as missing; the rest say once, few, many or name a class of expanded clone.

>TRBJ2-7|TRBD1|NA|TRBV24-1
TGTGCCACCAGTGACCATACGACAGGGAACTCCTACGAGCAGTACTTC
CATSDHTTGNSYEQYF
>TRBJ1-5|NA|many|TRBV29-1
TGCAGCGTTGGAGGGTGGGGTCAGCCCCAGCATTTT
CSVGGWGQPQHF
>TRBJ1-2|NA|few|TRBV4-2
TGTGCCAGCAGCCAAAGTCGGGGGGAGGATGGCTACACCTTC
CASSQSRGEDGYTF
>TRBJ2-4|NA|NA|TRBV7-8
TGTGCCAGCAGCTTAGGACAGCTAGCCAAAAACATTCAGTACTTC
CASSLGQLAKNIQYF
>TRBJ2-1|NA|NA|TRBV6-5
TGTGCCAGCAGTTACCTCTCCCCGGGGGCCTTCTACAATGAGCAGTTCTTC
CASSYLSPGAFYNEQFF
>TRBJ2-3|NA|NA|TRBV5-1
TGCGCCAGCAGCACAGTCACTAACACCGCCTTGAAGACAGATACGCAGTATTTT
CASSTVTNTALKTDTQYF
>TRBJ2-5|NA|NA|TRBV2
TGTGCCAGCAGGAAGATGGACCAAGAGACCCAGTACTTC
CASRKMDQETQYF
>TRBJ2-7|NA|NA|TRBV20-1
TGCAGTTCCGGGTCGGGAGGGGGCGAAGGGGAGCAGTACTTC
CSSGSGGGEGEQYF
>TRBJ2-7|NA|NA|TRBV12-3/TRBV12-4
TGTGCCAGCAGTTTAGCTTTTGGACAGTCCCTCCGCGAGCAGTACTTC
CASSLAFGQSLREQYF
>TRBJ1-1|NA|NA|TRBV3-1
TGTGCCAGCAGCCAAGCGGCAAGTGAAGCTTTCTTT
CASSQAASEAFF
>TRBJ1-2|TRBD1|few|TRBV6-1
TGTGCCAGAAGGGACAGTACTAACTATGGCTACACCTTC
CARRDSTNYGYTF
>TRBJ2-7|TRBD2|NA|TRBV20-1
TGCAGTGCTAAGACCGGGACTAGCGGGATGAGAATTTACGAGCAGTACTTC
CSAKTGTSGMRIYEQYF
>TRBJ1-1|TRBD1|once|TRBV12-3/TRBV12-4
TGTGCCAGCAGTGGACAAACAGGGGTGGGTGAAGCTTTCTTT
CASSGQTGVGEAFF
>TRBJ1-2|NA|NA|TRBV4-3
TGCGCCAGCAGCCAAGAGGCTGCGAACTATGGCTACACCTTC
CASSQEAANYGYTF
>TRBJ2-1|NA|NA|TRBV7-9
TGTGCCAGCAGCCGTCCCGGGACAAAGTACAATGAGCAGTTCTTC
CASSRPGTKYNEQFF
>TRBJ2-1|NA|NA|TRBV5-1
TGCGCCAGCCTTACTGACCCTAGCCGGTACAATGAGCAGTTCTTC
CASLTDPSRYNEQFF
>TRBJ2-3|NA|NA|TRBV12-3/TRBV12-4
TGTGCCAGCAGTTTCCATAGCCGGTCCAGCACAGATACGCAGTATTTT
CASSFHSRSSTDTQYF
>TRBJ2-6|NA|many|TRBV27
TGTGCCAGCAGCTTACTCTCTGGGGCCAACGTCCTGACTTTC
CASSLLSGANVLTF
>TRBJ2-7|NA|NA|TRBV6-6
TGTGCCAGCAGTGGGACCCAAACCTACGAGCAGTACTTC
CASSGTQTYEQYF
>TRBJ1-6|NA|once|TRBV6-5
TGTGCCAGCAGTTATACTCCCCCCAAAGCGAGCTCCTATAATTCACCCCTCCACTTT
CASSYTPPKASSYNSPLHF
>TRBJ1-1|TRBD1|NA|TRBV28
TGTGCCAGCAGTCAAAACAGGGGTTTGGGGGCTTTCTTT
CASSQNRGLGAFF
>TRBJ2-6|NA|NA|TRBV7-3
TGTGCCAGCAGTCCCGGGACATACGGGGCCAACGTCCTGACTTTC
CASSPGTYGANVLTF
>TRBJ2-7|NA|NA|TRBV7-2
TGTGCCAGCAGCTTACCGAGTGGTTTCTCCTACGAGCAGTACTTC
CASSLPSGFSYEQYF
>TRBJ1-6|TRBD1|NA|TRBV27
TGTGCCAGCAGTTTACCCCCGGGACAGCCACCAGCACCCCTCCACTTT
CASSLPPGQPPAPLHF
>TRBJ2-1|TRBD2|few|TRBV29-1
TGCAGCGTGCCTAGCGGGAGCTCCTACAATGAGCAGTTCTTC
CSVPSGSSYNEQFF